Each of the 29 T cell receptor beta chains below was sequenced from the same sample in a study of blood T cell repertoires in COVID-19. Assay used: immunoSEQ multiplex PCR; TCRdb lists only in-frame clones, some missing. Here the sample spans about 49,000 clones, approximately 85% being singletons. Sequenced input: peripheral blood. The receptor source for this set is a woman aged 60 to 75 with acute or convalescent COVID-19.

The chain has TRBV7-6 and TRBJ1-3; D may be TRBD1 (6 bases). From germline, CDR1 is SGHVS and CDR2 FNYEAQ. The CDR3 contains 15 residues. The V gene lost 0 bases and the J gene lost 4 bases, with 10 bases spanning the gap. CDR3 region: CASSLAGGAGNTIYF. The CDR3 DNA follows: TGTGCCAGCAGCTTAGCTGGGGGCGCAGGAAACACCATATATTTT.

This clone was seen a handful of times. CDR3 loop: CASHRQGRGNQPQHF. CDR3 nucleotide sequence: TGTGCCAGCCACCGACAGGGGAGGGGGAATCAGCCCCAGCATTTT. The chain uses TRBV19 and TRBJ1-5; TRBD1 aligns across 8 bases. The CDR3 runs to 15 residues. Germline CDR1 reads LNHDA; CDR2 reads SQIVND (reference sequence). Trimming cost V 9 bases and J 4 bases; bases outside gene matches: 11.

The rearrangement joins TRBV7-6 to TRBJ2-1; TRBD1 agrees at 7 bases. This CDR3 is built from 17 residues. CDR1 and CDR2 from the germline V gene are SGHVS and FNYEAQ. V trimming: 1 base; J trimming: 0 bases; junction bases outside the gene matches: 6. The CDR3: CASSLEAGDSSYNEQFF. The CDR3 DNA is TGTGCCAGCAGCTTAGAGGCAGGGGACAGCTCCTACAATGAGCAGTTCTTC.

The CDR3 nucleotides are TGTGCCAAGGGGTGGGAGCGGGGGGTGTACAATGAGCAGTTCTTC. It yields the protein CAKGWERGVYNEQFF. The chain joins TRBV6-5 to TRBJ2-1, with 9 bases matching TRBD2. This CDR3 comprises 15 residues. Per germline, CDR1 MNHEY and CDR2 SVGAGI. The junction had 11 bases not matched to a gene; V was cut back by 10 bases and J by 4 bases.

This clone appeared a few times. V and J are TRBV27 and TRBJ1-1; D perhaps matches TRBD1 (5 bases). V was cut by 6 bases and J by 6 bases, with 17 bases left in between. This CDR3 is built from 14 residues. The germline V gene has CDR1 MNHEY and CDR2 SMNVEV (reference sequence). The CDR3 loop reads CASRYNQGGAEAFF. In nucleotides, the CDR3 is TGTGCCAGCAGATACAATCAGGGAGGGGCTGAAGCTTTCTTT.

The V gene is TRBV12-3 or TRBV12-4, the J gene TRBJ1-1, with TRBD1 identical over 7 bases. V lost 6 bases to trimming and J lost 4 bases; unmatched junction nucleotides: 5. The CDR3 extends over 13 amino acids. This CDR3 is CASRYSGGTEAFF. CDR3 DNA sequence: TGTGCCAGCAGATACTCAGGGGGCACTGAAGCTTTCTTT.

This rearrangement joins TRBV29-1 to TRBJ2-1; a possible D gene is TRBD1 (6 bases). Trimming left V 3 bases short and J 3 bases short, with 18 bases between. Germline V gene sequence: CDR1 SQVTM, CDR2 ANQGSEA. The CDR3 is 16 amino acids. CDR3 in amino acids: CSVDNWPGQSYNEQFF. The CDR3 region has the DNA TGCAGCGTTGATAATTGGCCCGGACAGAGCTACAATGAGCAGTTCTTC.

The chain joins TRBV7-8 to TRBJ1-1; 7 bases agree with TRBD1. Germline V gene data show CDR1 as SGHVS and CDR2 as FQNEAQ. V was pared by 1 base and J by 2 bases, with 4 bases of the junction left unmatched. The CDR3 spans 15 residues. The CDR3, as DNA: TGTGCCAGCAGCTTAGGGACAGGATCCAACACTGAAGCTTTCTTT. It specifies CASSLGTGSNTEAFF.

The chain couples TRBV18 to TRBJ2-7; a weak D match, TRBD1 (6 bases). V gave up 5 bases and J gave up 3 bases, with 11 bases separating them. CDR1 and CDR2 from the germline V gene are KGHSH and LQKENI. This CDR3 has 13 residues. CDR3 region: CASSADRSYEQYF. In DNA form, the CDR3 reads TGTGCCAGCTCAGCGGACAGAAGCTACGAGCAGTACTTC.

The V gene is TRBV7-8, the J gene TRBJ1-5; tentatively, D is TRBD1 (6 bases). CDR1 is SGHVS, CDR2 FQNEAQ, per germline. The CDR3 loop spans 15 amino acids. V gave up 1 base and J gave up 3 bases, with 10 bases separating them. CDR3 protein: CASSLGQGLNQPQHF. The CDR3 bases are TGTGCCAGCAGCTTAGGTCAGGGGCTCAATCAGCCCCAGCATTTT.

The chain is built from TRBV15 and TRBJ1-6; 9 positions agree with TRBD1. The CDR3 extends over 16 amino acids. The ends lost 0 bases at V and 11 bases at J; junction bases unmatched: 8. The germline CDR1 and CDR2 sequences are LNHNV and YYDKDF (reference sequence). CDR3 sequence (DNA): TGTGCCACCAGCAGAGATCAGGGGACAGGGCATCCACCCCTCCACTTT. Amino acids: CATSRDQGTGHPPLHF.

This chain links TRBV11-2 with TRBJ1-3; D not resolved. V was pared by 5 bases and J by 0 bases, with 14 bases between. CDR1 SGHAT and CDR2 FQNNGV come from the germline V gene. CDR3 length equals 16 residues. CDR3: CASSPHRTSSGNTIYF. CDR3 DNA: TGTGCCAGCAGCCCCCACAGAACCTCCTCTGGAAACACCATATATTTT. Filled out from reference TRBV11-2 and TRBJ1-3, the complete variable domain reads EAGVAQSPRYKIIEKRQSVAFWCNPISGHATLYWYQQILGQGPKLLIQFQNNGVVDDSQLPKDRFSAERLKGVDSTLKIQPAKLEDSAVYLCASSPHRTSSGNTIYFGEGSWLTVV.

This chain joins TRBV2 and TRBJ2-3, with 10 bases aligning to TRBD1. V was clipped by 7 bases and J by 4 bases; unmatched bases: 8. The CDR3 contains 15 residues. Germline V gene lookup returns CDR1 SNHLY and CDR2 FYNNEI. CDR3 sequence reads: CASNRDRGRADTQYF. In nucleotides, the CDR3 is TGTGCCAGCAACAGGGACAGGGGCAGGGCAGATACGCAGTATTTT.

The chain recombines TRBV10-3 with TRBJ1-5; D possibly corresponds to TRBD1 (5 bases). The germline V gene encodes CDR1 ENHRY and CDR2 SYGVKD. The CDR3 has 14 residues. V was cut by 6 bases and J by 0 bases, with 9 bases left in between. The chain's CDR3 is CAIRAGPSNQPQHF. The CDR3, as DNA: TGTGCCATCAGAGCGGGGCCTAGCAATCAGCCCCAGCATTTT.

The chain employs TRBV7-2 and TRBJ1-1; D not resolved. The germline V gene has CDR1 SGHTA and CDR2 FQGNSA. V was trimmed by 1 base and J by 0 bases, leaving 6 bases between them. The CDR3 is 14 residues long. The CDR3 is CASSLGTMNTEAFF. DNA for the CDR3: TGTGCCAGCAGCTTAGGGACTATGAACACTGAAGCTTTCTTT.

The V gene is TRBV6-1, the J gene TRBJ1-5; D gene uncertain. CDR1 is MNHNS, CDR2 SASEGT, per germline. The CDR3 loop spans 13 amino acids. The germline V and J ends were trimmed by 0 bases and 7 bases, with 7 bases remaining between them. CDR3: CASSEAGTQPQHF. The DNA of the CDR3 is TGTGCCAGCAGTGAAGCGGGCACGCAGCCCCAGCATTTT.

For the CDR3, the DNA is TGTGCCAGCAGTTATCTCGGACTGGTTCTAGATACGCAGTATTTT. Its protein product is CASSYLGLVLDTQYF. The chain has TRBV6-2 or TRBV6-3 and TRBJ2-3, with a weak D call TRBD2 (5 bases). CDR1 MNHEY and CDR2 SVGEGT come from the germline V gene. This CDR3 has 15 residues. V gave up 3 bases and J gave up 5 bases, with 15 bases separating them.

The chain employs TRBV5-1 and TRBJ2-3, with 7 bases matching TRBD2. The germline V gene encodes CDR1 SGHRS and CDR2 YFSETQ. J was trimmed by 4 bases and V by 4 bases; bases with no gene match: 9. This CDR3 spans 15 amino acids. The CDR3 coding sequence is TGCGCCAGCAGCCAAAAGCGGGGTGGGGCAGATACGCAGTATTTT. Translating it yields CASSQKRGGADTQYF.

The gene calls are TRBV9 and TRBJ1-1, with D hard to call. V dropped 4 bases and J dropped 1 base, with 11 bases sitting between them. CDR1 SGDLS and CDR2 YYNGEE come from the germline V gene. The CDR3 length is 14 residues. Written as DNA, the CDR3 is TGTGCCAGCAGCCGAATAGAAAAGAACACTGAAGCTTTCTTT. Translated: CASSRIEKNTEAFF.

The chain links TRBV5-1 to TRBJ2-1; 9 bases fit TRBD1. The CDR3 contains 15 residues. J was trimmed by 6 bases and V by 0 bases; bases with no gene match: 4. Germline V gene lookup returns CDR1 SGHRS and CDR2 YFSETQ. CDR3 protein: CASSLAGTGINEQFF. CDR3 coding DNA: TGCGCCAGCAGCTTGGCGGGGACAGGGATCAATGAGCAGTTCTTC.

The J gene is TRBJ1-6, the V gene TRBV5-1; 11 bases agree with TRBD1. V lost 4 bases and J lost 10; bases outside the gene matches: 1. From germline, CDR1 is SGHRS and CDR2 YFSETQ. This CDR3 comprises 13 residues. CDR3 loop: CASSGQGASPLHF. CDR3 coding DNA: TGCGCCAGCAGCGGACAGGGGGCATCACCCCTCCACTTT.

The chain employs TRBV5-5 and TRBJ2-6, with D possibly matching TRBD1 (6 bases). Germline V gene sequence: CDR1 SGHKS, CDR2 YYEKEE (reference sequence). V lost 0 bases and J 0 bases, leaving 7 bases between the germline ends. This CDR3 comprises 16 residues. DNA for the CDR3: TGTGCCAGCAGCTTGGACAGGGACTCTGGGGCCAACGTCCTGACTTTC. Its translation is CASSLDRDSGANVLTF.

The J gene is TRBJ1-2, the V gene TRBV7-2; possible D gene TRBD1, 5 bases. Germline lookup yields CDR1 SGHTA and CDR2 FQGNSA. V lost 1 base to trimming and J lost 6 bases, with 12 bases between them. The CDR3 has 14 amino acids. The CDR3 loop reads CASSLVSGPHGYTF. The CDR3 DNA sequence: TGTGCCAGCAGCTTAGTTTCAGGGCCCCATGGCTACACCTTC.

The chain uses TRBV5-6 and TRBJ2-5; 8 nucleotides line up with TRBD2. V dropped 1 base and J dropped 2; count of bases not matched to a gene: 7. Germline CDR1 reads SGHDT; CDR2 reads YYEEEE. The CDR3 runs to 16 residues. The CDR3, as DNA: TGTGCCAGCAGCTTGCGTCGCGGGGGGTCTCAAGAGACCCAGTACTTC. Encoded protein: CASSLRRGGSQETQYF.

A few counts support this clone. The chain combines TRBV9 with TRBJ1-1; no clear D. V gave up 0 bases and J gave up 2 bases, with 8 bases separating them. This CDR3 has 14 amino acids. Per the germline V gene, CDR1 is SGDLS and CDR2 is YYNGEE. This CDR3 reads CASSVVPGNTEAFF. The CDR3 coding sequence is TGTGCCAGCAGCGTAGTTCCAGGCAACACTGAAGCTTTCTTT.

The gene calls are TRBV6-5 and TRBJ2-7; 9 bases match TRBD1. In germline, CDR1 is MNHEY, CDR2 SVGAGI. V lost 6 bases and J lost 2; bases outside the gene matches: 8. This CDR3 spans 15 amino acids. The CDR3, as DNA: TGTGCCAGCAGAACCGGGACAGGGAGCACCTACGAGCAGTACTTC. Its translation is CASRTGTGSTYEQYF.

This clone was counted a few times. Other DNA sequences in the same sample also yield this CDR3. CDR3 DNA: TGTGCCAGCAGTGAAGGGACAGGAAACTCTGGAAACACCATATATTTT. Its translation: CASSEGTGNSGNTIYF. The V call is TRBV2, the J call TRBJ1-3; 7 bases map to TRBD1. Germline CDR1 SNHLY, CDR2 FYNNEI. The CDR3 sequence is 16 residues long. V shed 1 base, J shed 0 bases, and the junction held 3 bases outside the gene matches.

V is TRBV6-5 and J is TRBJ1-2; a weak D match, TRBD1 (5 bases). The V end lost 10 bases, the J end lost 7 bases, and 13 bases lay between the germline ends. Germline V gene lookup returns CDR1 MNHEY and CDR2 SVGAGI. This CDR3 spans 11 amino acids. The CDR3 spells CATQTGGGYTF. The CDR3 DNA sequence: TGTGCCACCCAAACAGGCGGTGGCTACACCTTC.

In this sample, this clone turned up once. The J gene is TRBJ1-6, the V gene TRBV5-1, with a possible D match to TRBD1 (5 bases). Trimming took 0 bases from V and 7 from J, leaving 8 bases between them. CDR3 size: 14 residues. Looked up from germline, CDR1 is SGHRS and CDR2 is YFSETQ. DNA of the CDR3: TGCGCCAGCAGCTTGGAGTCAGGGAATTCACCCCTCCACTTT. This translates into CASSLESGNSPLHF.